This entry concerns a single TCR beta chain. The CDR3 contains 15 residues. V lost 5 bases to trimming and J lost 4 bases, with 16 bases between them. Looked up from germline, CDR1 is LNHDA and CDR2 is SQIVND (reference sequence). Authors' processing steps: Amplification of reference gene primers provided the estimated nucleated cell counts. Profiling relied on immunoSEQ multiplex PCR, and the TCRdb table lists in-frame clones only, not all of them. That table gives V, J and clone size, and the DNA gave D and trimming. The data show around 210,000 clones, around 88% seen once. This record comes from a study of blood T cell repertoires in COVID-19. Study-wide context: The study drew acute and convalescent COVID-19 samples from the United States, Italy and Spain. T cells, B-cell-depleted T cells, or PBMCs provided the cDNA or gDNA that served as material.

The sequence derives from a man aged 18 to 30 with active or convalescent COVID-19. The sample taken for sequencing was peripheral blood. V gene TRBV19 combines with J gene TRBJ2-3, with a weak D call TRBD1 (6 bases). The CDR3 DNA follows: TGTGCCAGTAGTTTAAACAGGGCCCGCTCAGATACGCAGTATTTT. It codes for CASSLNRARSDTQYF.